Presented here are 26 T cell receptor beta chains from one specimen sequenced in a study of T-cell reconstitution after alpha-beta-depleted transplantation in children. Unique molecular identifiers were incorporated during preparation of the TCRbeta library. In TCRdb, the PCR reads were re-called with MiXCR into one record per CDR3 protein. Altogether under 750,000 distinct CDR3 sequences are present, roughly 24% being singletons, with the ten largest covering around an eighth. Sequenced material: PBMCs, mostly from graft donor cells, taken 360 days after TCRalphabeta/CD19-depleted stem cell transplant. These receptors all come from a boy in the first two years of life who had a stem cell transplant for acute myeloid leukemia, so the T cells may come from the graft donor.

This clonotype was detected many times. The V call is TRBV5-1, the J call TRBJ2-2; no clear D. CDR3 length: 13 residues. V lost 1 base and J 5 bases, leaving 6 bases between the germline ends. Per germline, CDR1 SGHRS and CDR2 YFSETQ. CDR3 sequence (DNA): TGCGCCAGCAGCTTGTCATGGACCGGGGAGCTGTTTTTT. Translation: CASSLSWTGELFF.

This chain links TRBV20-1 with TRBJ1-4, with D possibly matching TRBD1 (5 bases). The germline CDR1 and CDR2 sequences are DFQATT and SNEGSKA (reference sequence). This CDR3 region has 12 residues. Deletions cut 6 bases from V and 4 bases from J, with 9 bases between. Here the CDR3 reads CSAWGSNEKLFF. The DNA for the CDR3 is TGCAGTGCCTGGGGGAGTAATGAAAAACTGTTTTTT.

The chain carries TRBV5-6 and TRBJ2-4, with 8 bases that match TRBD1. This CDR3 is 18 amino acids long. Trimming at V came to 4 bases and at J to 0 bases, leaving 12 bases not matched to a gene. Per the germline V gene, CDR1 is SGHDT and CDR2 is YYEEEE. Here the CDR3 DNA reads TGTGCCAGCAGCACTCCCCAAACAGGGGGACTAGCCAAAAACATTCAGTACTTC. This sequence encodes CASSTPQTGGLAKNIQYF. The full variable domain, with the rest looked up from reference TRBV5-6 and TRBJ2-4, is DAGVTQSPTHLIKTRGQQVTLRCSPKSGHDTVSWYQQALGQGPQFIFQYYEEEERQRGNFPDRFSGHQFPNYSSELNVNALLLGDSALYLCASSTPQTGGLAKNIQYFGAGTRLSVL.

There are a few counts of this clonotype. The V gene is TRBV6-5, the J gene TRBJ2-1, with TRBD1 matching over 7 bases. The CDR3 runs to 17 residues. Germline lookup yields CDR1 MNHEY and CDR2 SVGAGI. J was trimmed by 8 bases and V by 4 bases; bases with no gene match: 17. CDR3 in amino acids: CASSLYRGDSMVDEQFF. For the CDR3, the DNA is TGTGCCAGCAGTTTGTACAGGGGTGATAGTATGGTCGATGAGCAGTTCTTC.

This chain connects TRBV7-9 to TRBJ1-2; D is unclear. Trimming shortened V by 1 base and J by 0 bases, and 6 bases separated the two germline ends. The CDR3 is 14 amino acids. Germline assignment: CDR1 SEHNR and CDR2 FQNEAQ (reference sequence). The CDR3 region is CASSLGSPNYGYTF. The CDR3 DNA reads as TGTGCCAGCAGCTTAGGTAGCCCTAACTATGGCTACACCTTC.

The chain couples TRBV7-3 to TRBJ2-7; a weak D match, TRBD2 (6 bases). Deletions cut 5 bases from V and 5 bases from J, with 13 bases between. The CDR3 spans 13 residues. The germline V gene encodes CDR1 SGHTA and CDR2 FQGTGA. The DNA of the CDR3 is TGTGCCAGCAGCGAGAGAGCGGGTGACGAGCAGTACTTC. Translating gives CASSERAGDEQYF. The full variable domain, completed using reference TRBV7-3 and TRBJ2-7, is GAGVSQTPSNKVTEKGKYVELRCDPISGHTALYWYRQSLGQGPEFLIYFQGTGAADDSGLPNDRFFAVRPEGSVSTLKIQRTERGDSAVYLCASSERAGDEQYFGPGTRLTVT.

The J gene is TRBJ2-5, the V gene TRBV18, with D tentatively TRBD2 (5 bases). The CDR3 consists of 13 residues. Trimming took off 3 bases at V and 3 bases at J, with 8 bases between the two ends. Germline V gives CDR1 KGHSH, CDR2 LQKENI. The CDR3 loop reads CASSPRAEETQYF. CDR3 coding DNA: TGTGCCAGCTCACCGAGAGCGGAAGAGACCCAGTACTTC.

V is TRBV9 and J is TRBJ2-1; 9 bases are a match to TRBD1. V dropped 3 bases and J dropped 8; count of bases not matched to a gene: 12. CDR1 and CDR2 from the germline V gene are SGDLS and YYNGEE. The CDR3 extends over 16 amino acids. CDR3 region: CASSEWKDRGVYEQFF. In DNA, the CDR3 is TGTGCCAGCAGCGAGTGGAAGGACAGGGGAGTTTATGAGCAGTTCTTC.

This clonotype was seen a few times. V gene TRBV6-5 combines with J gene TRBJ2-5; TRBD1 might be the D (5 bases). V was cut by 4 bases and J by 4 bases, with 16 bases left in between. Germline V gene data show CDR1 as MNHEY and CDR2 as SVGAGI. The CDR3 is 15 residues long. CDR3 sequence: CASSSLRVSGETQYF. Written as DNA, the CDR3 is TGTGCCAGCAGTTCCCTCAGGGTATCGGGAGAGACCCAGTACTTC.

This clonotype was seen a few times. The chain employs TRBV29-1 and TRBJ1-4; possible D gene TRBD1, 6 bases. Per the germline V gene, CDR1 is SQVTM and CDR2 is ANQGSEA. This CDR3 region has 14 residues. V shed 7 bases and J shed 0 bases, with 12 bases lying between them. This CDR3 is CSAKRGATNEKLFF. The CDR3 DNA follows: TGCAGCGCTAAGAGGGGGGCAACTAATGAAAAACTGTTTTTT.

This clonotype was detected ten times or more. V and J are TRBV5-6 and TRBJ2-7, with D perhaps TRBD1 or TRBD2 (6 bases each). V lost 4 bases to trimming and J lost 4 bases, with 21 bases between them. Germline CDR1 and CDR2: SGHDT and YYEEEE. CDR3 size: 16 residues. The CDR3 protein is CASSPSVGGQIYEQYV. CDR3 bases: TGTGCCAGCAGCCCCTCAGTAGGGGGGCAGATTTACGAGCAGTACGTC.

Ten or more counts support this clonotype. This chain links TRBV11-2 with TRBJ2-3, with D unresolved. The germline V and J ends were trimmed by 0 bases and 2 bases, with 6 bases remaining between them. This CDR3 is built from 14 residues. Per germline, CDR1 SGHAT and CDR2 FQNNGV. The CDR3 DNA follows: TGTGCCAGCAGCTTAGAACAGCTCACAGATACGCAGTATTTT. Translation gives CASSLEQLTDTQYF.

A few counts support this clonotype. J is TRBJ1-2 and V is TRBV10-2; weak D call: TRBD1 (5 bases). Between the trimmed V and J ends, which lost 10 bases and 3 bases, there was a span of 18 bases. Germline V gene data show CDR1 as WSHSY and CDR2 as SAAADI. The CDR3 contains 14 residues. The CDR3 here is CATRRGSQDYGYTF. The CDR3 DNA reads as TGCGCCACCCGCCGGGGGAGTCAAGACTATGGCTACACCTTC.

The CDR3 here is CSAGQGGGAGNTIYF. In DNA form, the CDR3 reads TGCAGTGCTGGCCAAGGAGGGGGGGCTGGAAACACCATATATTTT. This chain joins TRBV20-1 and TRBJ1-3, with a possible D match to TRBD1 (6 bases). Germline CDR1 DFQATT, CDR2 SNEGSKA (reference sequence). The CDR3 consists of 15 residues. The V and J ends lost 5 bases and 2 bases respectively, with 16 bases between them.

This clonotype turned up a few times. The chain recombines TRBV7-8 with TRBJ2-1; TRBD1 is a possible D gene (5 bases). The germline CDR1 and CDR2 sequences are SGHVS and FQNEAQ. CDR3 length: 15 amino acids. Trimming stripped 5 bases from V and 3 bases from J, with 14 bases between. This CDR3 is CASSQPGPFYNEQFF. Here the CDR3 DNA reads TGTGCCAGCAGCCAACCAGGGCCGTTCTACAATGAGCAGTTCTTC. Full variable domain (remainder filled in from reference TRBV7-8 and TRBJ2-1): GAGVSQSPRYKVAKRGQDVALRCDPISGHVSLFWYQQALGQGPEFLTYFQNEAQLDKSGLPSDRFFAERPEGSVSTLKIQRTQQEDSAVYLCASSQPGPFYNEQFFGPGTRLTVL.

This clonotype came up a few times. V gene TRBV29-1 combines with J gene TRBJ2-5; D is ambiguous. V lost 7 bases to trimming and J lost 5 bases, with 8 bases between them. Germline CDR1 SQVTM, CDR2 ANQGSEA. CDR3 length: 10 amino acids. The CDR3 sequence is CSAKTETQYF. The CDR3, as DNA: TGCAGCGCCAAAACCGAGACCCAGTACTTC.

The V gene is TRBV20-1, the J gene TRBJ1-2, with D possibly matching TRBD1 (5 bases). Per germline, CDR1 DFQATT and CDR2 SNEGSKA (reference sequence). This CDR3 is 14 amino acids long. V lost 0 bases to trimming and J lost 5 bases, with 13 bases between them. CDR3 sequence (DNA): TGCAGTGCTAGAGATTGGGCCAGGGAGTATGGCTACACCTTC. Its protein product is CSARDWAREYGYTF.

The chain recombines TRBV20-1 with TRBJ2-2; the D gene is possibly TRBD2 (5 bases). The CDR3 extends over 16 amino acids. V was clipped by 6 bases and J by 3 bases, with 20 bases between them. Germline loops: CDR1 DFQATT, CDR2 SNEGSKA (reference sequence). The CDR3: CSASPPPSGDTGELFF. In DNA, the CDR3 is TGCAGTGCCTCACCCCCCCCCAGCGGAGACACCGGGGAGCTGTTTTTT.

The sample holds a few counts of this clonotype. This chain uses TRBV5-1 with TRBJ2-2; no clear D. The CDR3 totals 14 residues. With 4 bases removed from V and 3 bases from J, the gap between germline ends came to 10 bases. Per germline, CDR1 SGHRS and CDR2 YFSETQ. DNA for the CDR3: TGCGCCAGCAGCCCGGACGGCCACACCGGGGAGCTGTTTTTT. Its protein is CASSPDGHTGELFF. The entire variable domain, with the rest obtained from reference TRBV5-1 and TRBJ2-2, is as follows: KAGVTQTPRYLIKTRGQQVTLSCSPISGHRSVSWYQQTPGQGLQFLFEYFSETQRNKGNFPGRFSGRQFSNSRSEMNVSTLELGDSALYLCASSPDGHTGELFFGEGSRLTVL.

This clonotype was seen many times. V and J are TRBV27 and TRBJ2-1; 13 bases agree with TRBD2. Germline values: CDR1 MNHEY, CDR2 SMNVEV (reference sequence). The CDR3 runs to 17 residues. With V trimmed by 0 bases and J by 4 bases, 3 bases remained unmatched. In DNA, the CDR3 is TGTGCCAGCAGTTTATCGGGACTAGCGGGGTTTTACAATGAGCAGTTCTTC. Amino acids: CASSLSGLAGFYNEQFF.

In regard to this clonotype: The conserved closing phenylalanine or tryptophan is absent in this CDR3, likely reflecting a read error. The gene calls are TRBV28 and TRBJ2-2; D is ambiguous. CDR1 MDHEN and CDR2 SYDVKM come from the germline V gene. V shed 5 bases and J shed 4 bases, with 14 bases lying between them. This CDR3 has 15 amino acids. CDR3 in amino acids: CASSLGYDPTGELFI. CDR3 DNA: TGTGCCAGCAGTCTTGGCTACGATCCCACCGGGGAGCTGTTTATT.

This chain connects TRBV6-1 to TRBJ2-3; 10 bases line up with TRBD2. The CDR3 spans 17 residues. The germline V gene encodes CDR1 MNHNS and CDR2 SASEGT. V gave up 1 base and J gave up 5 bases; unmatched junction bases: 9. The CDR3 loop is CASSEERGGRTEDTQYF. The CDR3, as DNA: TGTGCCAGCAGTGAAGAGCGGGGGGGTCGAACCGAAGATACGCAGTATTTT.

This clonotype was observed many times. The chain's CDR3 is CSAGIRTDTQYF. CDR3 in DNA: TGCAGTGCTGGGATCCGCACAGATACGCAGTATTTT. J is TRBJ2-3 and V is TRBV20-1; D gene unclear. The length of the CDR3 is 12 residues. Trimming took off 5 bases at V and 1 base at J, with 7 bases between the two ends. Looked up from germline, CDR1 is DFQATT and CDR2 is SNEGSKA (reference sequence).

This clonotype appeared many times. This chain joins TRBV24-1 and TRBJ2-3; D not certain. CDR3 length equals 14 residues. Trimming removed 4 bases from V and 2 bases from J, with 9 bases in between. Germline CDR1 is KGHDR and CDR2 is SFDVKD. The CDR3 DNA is TGTGCCACCAGTGAGCTGGGCCCCACAGATACGCAGTATTTT. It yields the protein CATSELGPTDTQYF.

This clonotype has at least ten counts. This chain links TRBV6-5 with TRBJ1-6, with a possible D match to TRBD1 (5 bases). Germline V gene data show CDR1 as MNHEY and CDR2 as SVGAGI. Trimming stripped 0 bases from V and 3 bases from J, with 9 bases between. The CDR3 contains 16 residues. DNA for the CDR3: TGTGCCAGCAGTTACTCTTCCCAGGGCTATAATTCACCCCTCCACTTT. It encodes CASSYSSQGYNSPLHF.

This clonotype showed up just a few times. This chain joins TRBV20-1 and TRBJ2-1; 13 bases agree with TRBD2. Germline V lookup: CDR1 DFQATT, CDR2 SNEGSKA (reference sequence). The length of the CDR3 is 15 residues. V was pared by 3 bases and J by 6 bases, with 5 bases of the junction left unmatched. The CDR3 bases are TGCAGTGCTAGTCCACTAGCGGGGGGGCTCAATGAGCAGTTCTTC. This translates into CSASPLAGGLNEQFF.